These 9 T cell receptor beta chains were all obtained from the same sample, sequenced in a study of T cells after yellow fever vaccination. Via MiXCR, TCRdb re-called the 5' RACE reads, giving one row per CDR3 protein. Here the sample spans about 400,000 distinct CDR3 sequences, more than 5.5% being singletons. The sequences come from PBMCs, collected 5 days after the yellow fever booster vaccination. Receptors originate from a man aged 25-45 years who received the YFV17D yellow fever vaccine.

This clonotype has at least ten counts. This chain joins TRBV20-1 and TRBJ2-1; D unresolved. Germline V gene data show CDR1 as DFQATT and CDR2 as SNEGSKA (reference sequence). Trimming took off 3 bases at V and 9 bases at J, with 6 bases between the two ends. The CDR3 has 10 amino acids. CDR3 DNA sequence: TGCAGTGCTAGTATGGGTGAGCAGTTCTTC. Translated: CSASMGEQFF.

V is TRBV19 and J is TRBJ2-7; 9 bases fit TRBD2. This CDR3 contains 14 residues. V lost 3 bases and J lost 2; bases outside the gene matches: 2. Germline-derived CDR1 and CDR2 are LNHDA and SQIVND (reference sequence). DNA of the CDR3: TGTGCCAGTAGTATGCGGGGGGGAACCTACGAGCAGTACTTC. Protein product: CASSMRGGTYEQYF.

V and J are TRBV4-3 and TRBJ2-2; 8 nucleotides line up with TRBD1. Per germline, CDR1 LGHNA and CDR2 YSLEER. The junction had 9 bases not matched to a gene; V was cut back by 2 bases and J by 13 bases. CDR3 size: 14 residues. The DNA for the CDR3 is TGCGCCAGCAGCCAAAGCCTGACAGGGGTTGCGCTGTTTTTT. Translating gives CASSQSLTGVALFF.

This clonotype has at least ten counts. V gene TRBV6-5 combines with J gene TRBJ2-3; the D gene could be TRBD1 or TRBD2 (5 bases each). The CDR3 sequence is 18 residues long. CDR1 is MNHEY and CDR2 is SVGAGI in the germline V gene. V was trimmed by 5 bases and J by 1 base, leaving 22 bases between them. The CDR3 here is CASSNTRGPGPRTDTQYF. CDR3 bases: TGTGCCAGCAGTAATACTCGGGGACCGGGACCACGCACAGATACGCAGTATTTT.

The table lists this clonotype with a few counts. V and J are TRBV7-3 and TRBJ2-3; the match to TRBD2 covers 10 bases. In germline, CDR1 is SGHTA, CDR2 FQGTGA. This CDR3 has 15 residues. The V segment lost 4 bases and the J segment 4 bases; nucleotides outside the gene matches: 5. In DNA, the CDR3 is TGTGCCAGCAGCTCTAGCGGGAGTGGGTCAGATACGCAGTATTTT. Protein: CASSSSGSGSDTQYF.

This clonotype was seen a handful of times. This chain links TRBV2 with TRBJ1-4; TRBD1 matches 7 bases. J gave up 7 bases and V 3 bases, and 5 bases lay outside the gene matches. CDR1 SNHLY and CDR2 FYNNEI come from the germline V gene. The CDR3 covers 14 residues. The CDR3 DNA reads TGTGCCAGCAGTGAGTCGCCAGGGGGTGAAAAACTGTTTTTT. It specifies CASSESPGGEKLFF.

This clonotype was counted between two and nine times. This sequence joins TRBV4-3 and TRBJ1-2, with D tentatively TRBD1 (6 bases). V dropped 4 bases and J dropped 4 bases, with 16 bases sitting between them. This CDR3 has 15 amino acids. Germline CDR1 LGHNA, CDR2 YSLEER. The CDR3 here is CASSPGGALSYGYTF. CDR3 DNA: TGCGCCAGCAGCCCTGGGGGGGCGCTAAGCTATGGCTACACCTTC.

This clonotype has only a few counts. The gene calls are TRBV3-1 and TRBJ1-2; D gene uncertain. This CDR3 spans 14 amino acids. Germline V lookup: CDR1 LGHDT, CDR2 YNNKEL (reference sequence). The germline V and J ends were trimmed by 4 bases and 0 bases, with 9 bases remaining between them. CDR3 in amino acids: CASSRRRSNYGYTF. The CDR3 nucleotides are TGTGCCAGCAGCCGGCGGAGATCTAACTATGGCTACACCTTC.

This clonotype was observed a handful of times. As DNA, the CDR3 is TGTGCCAGCAGCTTACATGAGACGGGCACCACCGGGGAGCTGTTTTTT. This sequence encodes CASSLHETGTTGELFF. V usage is TRBV5-6 and J usage is TRBJ2-2; D is unresolved. The V end was cut by 2 bases, the J end by 4 bases, with 15 bases between. The CDR3 consists of 16 residues. The germline V gene has CDR1 SGHDT and CDR2 YYEEEE. The variable domain in full, with the rest retrieved from reference TRBV5-6 and TRBJ2-2, is DAGVTQSPTHLIKTRGQQVTLRCSPKSGHDTVSWYQQALGQGPQFIFQYYEEEERQRGNFPDRFSGHQFPNYSSELNVNALLLGDSALYLCASSLHETGTTGELFFGEGSRLTVL.